This T cell receptor (beta chain) was obtained from a study of shared clonotypes between healthy human individuals. Study-wide results and caveats: Generally, naive subsets came out with larger estimated richness than memory subsets.

Unmatched junction bases numbered 18, after V lost 7 bases and J lost 10 bases. The CDR3 runs to 17 residues. Per germline, CDR1 LNHDA and CDR2 SQIVND (reference sequence). Assay: immunoSEQ multiplex PCR; the TCRdb copy retains only in-frame clones and omits some. The table shows roughly 2.4 million clones, with roughly 95% occurring only once. There were only Caucasian adults among the donors, and all lived in Nashville, Tennessee. CD45RA-negative memory and CD45RA+ naive subsets were split from the CD4+ cells. Comments on this clone: Its cognate antigen is unknown.

The sample was naive CD4+ T cells sorted from blood. Documented subset: CD45RA+ positively selected. The receptor comes from a man aged 18 to 29 in good health. The V and J genes are TRBV19 and TRBJ1-6; 8 nucleotides match TRBD1. The CDR3: CASTNTAGTGRGSPLHF. The CDR3 DNA sequence: TGTGCCAGTACCAATACCGCCGGGACAGGCCGTGGGTCACCCCTCCACTTT.